The rows below give T cell receptor beta chains drawn from one sample of a study of blood T cell repertoires in COVID-19. Method: immunoSEQ multiplex PCR; TCRdb's copy keeps in-frame clones and lacks some. The sample holds some 150,000 clones, roughly four fifths seen once. The sequencing sample was made of peripheral blood. Every receptor here comes from a human donor with acute or convalescent COVID-19. The donor label of this sample is uncertain. CDR3s include the opening cysteine and the closing phenylalanine or tryptophan. D genes are given only for firm matches. Some rows mark clone size as missing; the rest say once, few, many or name a class of expanded clone.

V	size	D	J	CDR3	DNA
TRBV3-1/TRBV3-2	-	TRBD2	TRBJ2-1	CASSQDAGVVYEQFF	TGTGCCAGCAGCCAAGACGCGGGGGTAGTTTATGAGCAGTTCTTC
TRBV6-4	few	TRBD1	TRBJ1-6	CASSLHGQGGSPLHF	TGTGCCAGCAGTCTCCATGGACAGGGAGGCTCACCCCTCCACTTT
TRBV5-4	-	TRBD1	TRBJ1-2	CASSAPTGGGYGYTF	TGTGCCAGCAGCGCCCCAACAGGGGGCGGGTATGGCTACACCTTC
TRBV9	once	-	TRBJ2-7	CASSLTGTHEQYF	TGTGCCAGCAGCCTAACAGGGACCCACGAGCAGTACTTC
TRBV28	-	TRBD2	TRBJ2-3	CASSLFRTSGTQGTQYF	TGTGCCAGCAGTTTATTCCGCACTAGCGGGACGCAGGGTACGCAGTATTTT
TRBV2	-	-	TRBJ1-5	CASSGRDIPQPQHF	TGTGCCAGCAGTGGCCGGGACATTCCTCAGCCCCAGCATTTT
TRBV6-5	-	-	TRBJ2-3	CASSLGGGAGDTQYF	TGTGCCAGCAGTCTAGGAGGGGGGGCTGGAGATACGCAGTATTTT
TRBV6-5	few	TRBD1	TRBJ1-1	CASSYLRGQQNTEAFF	TGTGCCAGCAGTTATCTTAGGGGACAGCAGAACACTGAAGCTTTCTTT
TRBV19	-	-	TRBJ1-1	CASSTSLHRNTEAFF	TGTGCCAGTAGTACCTCCCTTCACAGGAACACTGAAGCTTTCTTT
TRBV5-1	-	-	TRBJ1-1	CASSLTETGPMNTEAFF	TGCGCCAGCAGCTTGACTGAGACAGGACCGATGAACACTGAAGCTTTCTTT
TRBV6-5	-	-	TRBJ1-5	CASRRDNQPQHF	TGTGCCAGCAGGCGGGACAATCAGCCCCAGCATTTT
TRBV14	-	TRBD1	TRBJ2-1	CASSQLGDRGNNEQFF	TGTGCCAGCAGCCAATTGGGTGACAGGGGGAACAATGAGCAGTTCTTC
TRBV19	-	-	TRBJ1-4	CASTGREAGEKLFF	TGTGCCAGTACGGGGCGGGAAGCTGGGGAAAAACTGTTTTTT
TRBV27	-	TRBD1	TRBJ1-2	CASSFRDRALGYTF	TGTGCCAGCAGTTTCCGGGACAGGGCATTGGGCTACACCTTC
TRBV21-1	-	-	TRBJ2-3	CASSKAAPYTDTQYF	TGTGCCAGCAGCAAAGCAGCCCCATACACAGATACGCAGTATTTT
TRBV11-3	-	TRBD1	TRBJ2-2	CASSRTGGPANTGELFF	TGTGCCAGCAGCCGGACAGGGGGCCCCGCGAACACCGGGGAGCTGTTTTTT
TRBV2	-	-	TRBJ2-4	CASSRSNIQYF	TGTGCCAGCAGCCGGTCCAACATTCAGTACTTC
TRBV11-2	-	TRBD1	TRBJ1-3	CASSVNRGSGNTIYF	TGTGCCAGCAGCGTAAACAGGGGTTCTGGAAACACCATATATTTT
TRBV19	-	TRBD2	TRBJ2-5	CASPKGASGEEVGETQYF	TGTGCCAGCCCCAAGGGGGCTAGCGGGGAGGAAGTCGGAGAGACCCAGTACTTC
TRBV7-9	-	TRBD1	TRBJ1-6	CASSAQGAISPLHF	TGTGCCAGCAGCGCACAGGGGGCAATTTCACCCCTCCACTTT
TRBV15	-	TRBD1	TRBJ2-7	CATSRDPGQGGYEQYF	TGTGCCACCAGCAGAGATCCCGGACAGGGTGGGTACGAGCAGTACTTC
TRBV15	-	-	TRBJ2-2	CATSRDRETGELFF	TGTGCCACCAGCAGAGATCGCGAAACCGGGGAGCTGTTTTTT
TRBV2	-	TRBD1	TRBJ1-5	CASKAGTGQPQHF	TGTGCCAGCAAAGCAGGGACAGGGCAGCCCCAGCATTTT
TRBV3-1/TRBV3-2	-	TRBD2	TRBJ2-2	CASSRGLAGTGELFF	TGTGCCAGCAGTCGAGGACTAGCGGGGACCGGGGAGCTGTTTTTT
TRBV12-3/TRBV12-4	-	-	TRBJ1-1	CASSSQGTEAFF	TGTGCCAGCAGTTCGCAGGGTACGGAAGCTTTCTTT
TRBV7-9	-	-	TRBJ1-2	CASSLGQSYGYTF	TGTGCCAGCAGCTTAGGACAGAGCTATGGCTACACCTTC
TRBV27	-	TRBD1	TRBJ1-6	CASSLSVGTGFSPLHF	TGTGCCAGCAGTTTATCGGTAGGGACAGGCTTTTCACCCCTCCACTTT
TRBV7-9	-	-	TRBJ2-2	CASSLSQNNFKNTGELFF	TGTGCCAGCAGCCTTTCACAGAATAATTTTAAGAACACCGGGGAGCTGTTTTTT
TRBV10-3	-	-	TRBJ2-1	CAISESKPPEQFF	TGTGCCATCAGTGAGTCTAAGCCCCCGGAGCAGTTCTTC
TRBV27	-	TRBD2	TRBJ2-3	CASSSGLAWQYF	TGTGCCAGCAGTTCCGGACTAGCGTGGCAGTATTTT
TRBV28	few	-	TRBJ1-5	CASLPWDKARNQPQHF	TGTGCCAGCCTCCCCTGGGACAAGGCCCGCAATCAGCCCCAGCATTTT
TRBV5-5	few	-	TRBJ2-5	CASTIPGFQETQYF	TGTGCCAGCACCATACCGGGATTTCAAGAGACCCAGTACTTC
TRBV5-1	-	-	TRBJ2-1	CASSVTGEAFYNEQFF	TGCGCCAGCAGCGTTACAGGAGAAGCATTCTACAATGAGCAGTTCTTC
TRBV10-3	-	TRBD1	TRBJ1-1	CAIMTTGRNTEAFF	TGTGCCATCATGACGACAGGGCGAAACACTGAAGCTTTCTTT
TRBV10-2	few	TRBD2	TRBJ2-7	CASSPLAGVKYEQYF	TGCGCCAGCAGCCCCCTAGCGGGAGTGAAGTACGAGCAGTACTTC
TRBV15	-	-	TRBJ2-5	CATSRTAGAVETQYF	TGTGCCACCAGCAGAACGGCGGGGGCTGTAGAGACCCAGTACTTC
TRBV15	-	-	TRBJ2-2	CATSARRGGDTGELFF	TGTGCCACCAGCGCCCGGAGGGGGGGCGACACCGGGGAGCTGTTTTTT
TRBV29-1	-	-	TRBJ2-3	CSVRSPTDTQYF	TGCAGCGTGCGTAGCCCCACAGATACGCAGTATTTT
TRBV25-1	once	-	TRBJ1-6	CASSLGALSSYNSPLHF	TGTGCCAGCAGTCTGGGGGCACTGAGTTCCTATAATTCACCCCTCCACTTT
TRBV30	once	-	TRBJ1-1	CAWSKRANTEAFF	TGTGCCTGGAGTAAGAGGGCGAACACTGAAGCTTTCTTT
TRBV6-5	-	-	TRBJ1-1	CASSLAQGQAAFF	TGTGCCAGCAGCCTAGCCCAGGGGCAGGCGGCTTTCTTT
TRBV5-6	-	TRBD2	TRBJ2-5	CASSTLAGGPTQYF	TGTGCCAGCAGCACCTTAGCGGGAGGCCCCACCCAGTACTTC